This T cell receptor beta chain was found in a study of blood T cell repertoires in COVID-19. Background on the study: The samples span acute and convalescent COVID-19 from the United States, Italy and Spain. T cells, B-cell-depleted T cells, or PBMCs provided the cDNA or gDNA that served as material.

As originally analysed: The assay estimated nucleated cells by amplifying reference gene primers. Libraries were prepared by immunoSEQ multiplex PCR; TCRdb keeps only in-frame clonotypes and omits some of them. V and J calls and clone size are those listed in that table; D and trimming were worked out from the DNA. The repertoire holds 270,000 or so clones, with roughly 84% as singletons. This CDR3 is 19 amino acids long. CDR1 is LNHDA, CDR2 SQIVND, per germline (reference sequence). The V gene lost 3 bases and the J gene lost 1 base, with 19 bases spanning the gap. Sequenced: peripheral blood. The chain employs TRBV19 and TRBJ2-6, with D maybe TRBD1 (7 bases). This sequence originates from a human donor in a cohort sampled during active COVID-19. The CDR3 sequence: CASSILSGGGLSGANVLTF. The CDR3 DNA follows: TGTGCCAGTAGTATCCTCTCAGGGGGAGGCTTATCTGGGGCCAACGTCCTGACTTTC.